These 3 T cell receptor beta chains originate from one sample sequenced in a study of blood T cell repertoires in COVID-19. Generated by immunoSEQ multiplex PCR, the TCRdb table keeps only in-frame clones and is missing some. Of around 45,000 clones in the sample, around 90% are singletons; the top ten hold 15% to 19%. Sequencing was carried out using peripheral blood. Source of these receptors: a man aged 55-75 years with active COVID-19.

V gene TRBV5-1 combines with J gene TRBJ2-5; TRBD2 matches 10 bases. The CDR3 covers 17 residues. The J segment lost 4 bases and the V segment lost 0 bases, leaving 9 bases of the junction unmatched. The V gene's germline CDR1 is SGHRS and CDR2 YFSETQ. CDR3 amino acids: CASSLAAASGSIETQYF. CDR3 nucleotide sequence: TGCGCCAGCAGCTTGGCCGCTGCTAGCGGGAGCATAGAGACCCAGTACTTC.

The count of this clone is one. The chain carries TRBV7-9 and TRBJ2-3, with 10 bases identical to TRBD2. The CDR3 length is 16 residues. Germline CDR1 and CDR2: SEHNR and FQNEAQ (reference sequence). V shed 2 bases and J 2 bases; nucleotides not matched to a gene: 4. The CDR3 protein is CASSLQRGGFTDTQYF. The CDR3 region has the DNA TGTGCCAGCAGCTTACAGCGGGGGGGATTCACAGATACGCAGTATTTT.

V usage is TRBV4-1 and J usage is TRBJ1-3, with TRBD1 as a possible D gene (6 bases). Germline V CDR1 and CDR2: MGHRA, YSYEKL. With 0 bases removed from V and 8 bases from J, the gap between germline ends came to 11 bases. The CDR3 loop spans 14 amino acids. The CDR3 region is CASSQDRRGYTIYF. The CDR3 region has the DNA TGCGCCAGCAGCCAAGATCGAAGGGGGTACACCATATATTTT.